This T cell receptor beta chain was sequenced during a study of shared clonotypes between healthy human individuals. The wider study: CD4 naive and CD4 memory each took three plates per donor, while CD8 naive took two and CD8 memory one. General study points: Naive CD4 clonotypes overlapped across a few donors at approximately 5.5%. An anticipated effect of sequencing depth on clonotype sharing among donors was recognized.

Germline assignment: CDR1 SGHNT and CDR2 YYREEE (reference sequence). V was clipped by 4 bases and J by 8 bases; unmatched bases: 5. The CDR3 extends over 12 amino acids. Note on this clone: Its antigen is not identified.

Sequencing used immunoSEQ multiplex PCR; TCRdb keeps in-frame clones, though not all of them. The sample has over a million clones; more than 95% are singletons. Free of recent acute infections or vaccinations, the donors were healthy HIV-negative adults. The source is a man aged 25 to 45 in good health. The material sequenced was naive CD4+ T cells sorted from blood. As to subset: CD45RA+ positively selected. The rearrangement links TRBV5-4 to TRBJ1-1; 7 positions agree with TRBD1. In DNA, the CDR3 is TGTGCCAGCAGCCTTAGGGGGCGCGAAGCTTTCTTT. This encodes CASSLRGREAFF.